This TCR beta chain was identified in a study of blood T cell repertoires in COVID-19. Produced via immunoSEQ multiplex PCR; TCRdb's table is partial and in-frame only. In the table there are about 180,000 clones, 65% to 85% of which are singletons. Trimming took off 5 bases at V and 0 bases at J, with 12 bases between the two ends. Per germline, CDR1 LGHDT and CDR2 YNNKEL (reference sequence). CDR3 length: 15 residues. The sequencing input was peripheral blood. The source is a woman between 40 and 50 years old with COVID-19, enrolled during active disease. The chain recombines TRBV3-1 (or the pseudogene TRBV3-2) with TRBJ2-3; D may be TRBD2 (6 bases). The CDR3 here is CASSTPGVSTDTQYF. In DNA form, the CDR3 reads TGTGCCAGCAGCACCCCGGGAGTTAGCACAGATACGCAGTATTTT.